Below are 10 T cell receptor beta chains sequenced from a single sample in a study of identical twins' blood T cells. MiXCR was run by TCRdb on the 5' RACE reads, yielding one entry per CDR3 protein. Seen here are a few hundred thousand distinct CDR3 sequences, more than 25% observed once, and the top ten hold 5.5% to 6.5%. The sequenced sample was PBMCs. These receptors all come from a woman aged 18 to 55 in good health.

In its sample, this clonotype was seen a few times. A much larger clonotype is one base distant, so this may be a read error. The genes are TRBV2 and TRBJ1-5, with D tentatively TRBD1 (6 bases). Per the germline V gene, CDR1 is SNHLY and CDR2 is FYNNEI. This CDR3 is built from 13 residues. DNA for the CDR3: TGTGCCATCAGTTCACAGGGAAATCAGCCCCAGCATTTT. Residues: CAISSQGNQPQHF. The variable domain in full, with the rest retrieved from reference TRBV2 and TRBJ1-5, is EPEVTQTPSHQVTQMGQEVILRCVPISNHLYFYWYRQILGQKVEFLVSFYNNEISEKSEIFDDQFSVERPDGSNFTLKIRSTKLEDSAMYFCAISSQGNQPQHFGDGTRLSIL.

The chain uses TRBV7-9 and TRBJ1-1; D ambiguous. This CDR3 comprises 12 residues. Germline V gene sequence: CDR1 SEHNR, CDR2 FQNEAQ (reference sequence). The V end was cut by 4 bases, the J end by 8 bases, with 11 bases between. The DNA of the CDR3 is TGTGCCAGCAGCTACCGGGAGAAAGAAGCTTTCTTT. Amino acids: CASSYREKEAFF.

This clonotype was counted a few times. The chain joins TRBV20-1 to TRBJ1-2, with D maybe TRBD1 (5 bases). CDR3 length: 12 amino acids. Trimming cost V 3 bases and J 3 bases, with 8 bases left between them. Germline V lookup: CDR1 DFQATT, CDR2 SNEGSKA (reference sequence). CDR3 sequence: CSASRGDYGYTF. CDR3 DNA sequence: TGCAGTGCTAGTAGGGGTGACTATGGCTACACCTTC.

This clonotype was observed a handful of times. The CDR3 protein is CASSLAPRTDTEAFF. CDR3 DNA: TGCGCCAGCAGCTTGGCACCACGAACGGACACTGAAGCTTTCTTT. This sequence joins TRBV5-1 and TRBJ1-1; D is unclear. Deletions cut 0 bases from V and 3 bases from J, with 12 bases between. CDR3 length: 15 residues. Germline V CDR1 and CDR2: SGHRS, YFSETQ.

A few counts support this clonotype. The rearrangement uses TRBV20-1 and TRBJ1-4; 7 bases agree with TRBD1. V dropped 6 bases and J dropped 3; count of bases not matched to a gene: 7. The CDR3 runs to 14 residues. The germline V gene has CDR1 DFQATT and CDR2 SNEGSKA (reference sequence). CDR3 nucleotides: TGCAGTGCGACAGGGACGTCGGCTAATGAAAAACTGTTTTTT. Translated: CSATGTSANEKLFF.

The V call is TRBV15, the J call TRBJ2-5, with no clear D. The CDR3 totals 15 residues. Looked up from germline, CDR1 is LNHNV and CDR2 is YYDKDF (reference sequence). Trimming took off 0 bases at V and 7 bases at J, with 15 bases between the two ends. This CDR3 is CATSRDINFGATQYF. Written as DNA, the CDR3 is TGTGCCACCAGCAGAGATATAAACTTCGGTGCGACCCAGTACTTC.

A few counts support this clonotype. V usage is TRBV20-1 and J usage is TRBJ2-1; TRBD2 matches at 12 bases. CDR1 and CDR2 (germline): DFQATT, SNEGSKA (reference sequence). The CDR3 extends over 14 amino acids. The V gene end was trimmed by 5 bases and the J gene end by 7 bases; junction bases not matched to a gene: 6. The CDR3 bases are TGCAGTGCTCCTCCTAGCGGGAGGGATAATGAGCAGTTCTTC. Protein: CSAPPSGRDNEQFF.

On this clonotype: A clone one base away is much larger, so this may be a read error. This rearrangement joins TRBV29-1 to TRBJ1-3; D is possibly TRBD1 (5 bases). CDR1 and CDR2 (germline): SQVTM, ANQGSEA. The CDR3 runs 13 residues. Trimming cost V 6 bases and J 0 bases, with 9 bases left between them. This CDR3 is CSVSDNSGNTIYF. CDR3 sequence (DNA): TGCAGCGTGTCGGACAACTCTGGAAACACCATATATTTT. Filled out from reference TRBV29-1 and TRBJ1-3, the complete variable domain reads SAVISQKPSRDICQRGTSLTIQCQVDSQVTMMFWYRQQPGQSLTLIATANQGSEATYESGFVIDKFPISRPNLTFSTLTVSNMSPEDSSIYLCSVSDNSGNTIYFGEGSWLTVV.

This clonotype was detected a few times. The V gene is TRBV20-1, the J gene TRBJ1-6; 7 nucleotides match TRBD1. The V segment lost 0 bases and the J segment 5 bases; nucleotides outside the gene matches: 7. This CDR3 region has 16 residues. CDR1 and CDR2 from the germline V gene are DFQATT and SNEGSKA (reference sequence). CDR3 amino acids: CSARDGDRQNNSPLHF. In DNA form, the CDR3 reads TGCAGTGCTAGAGACGGGGACAGACAGAATAATTCACCCCTCCACTTT.

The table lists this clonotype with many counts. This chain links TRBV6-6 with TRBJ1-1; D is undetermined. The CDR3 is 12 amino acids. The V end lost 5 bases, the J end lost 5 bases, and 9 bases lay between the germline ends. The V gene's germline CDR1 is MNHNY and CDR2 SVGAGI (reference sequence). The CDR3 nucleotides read TGTGCCAGCAGTGTAGATTTAACTGAAGCTTTCTTT. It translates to CASSVDLTEAFF.